Presented here are 21 T cell receptor beta chains from one specimen sequenced in a study of OX40 agonist ivuxolimab in advanced cancers. Assay: immunoSEQ multiplex PCR; the TCRdb copy retains only in-frame clones and omits some. Among over 10,000 clones listed, over 75% were seen once. The sequenced sample was CD4+ or CD8+ T cells sorted from blood, obtained in a trial of the OX40 agonist ivuxolimab. Receptor source: an adult with an advanced solid tumor such as melanoma, head and neck, liver or kidney cancer.

This chain connects TRBV6-4 to TRBJ2-1; D unclear. V lost 4 bases to trimming and J lost 5 bases, with 9 bases between them. Germline V gene data show CDR1 as MRHNA and CDR2 as SNTAGT. CDR3 length: 13 residues. The CDR3 DNA reads TGTGCCAGCAGTGCTACTTCAAACAATGAGCAGTTCTTC. It codes for CASSATSNNEQFF.

This clone showed up just a few times. J is TRBJ2-7 and V is TRBV5-6, with D perhaps assigned TRBD1 or TRBD2 (6 bases each). Trimming cost V 0 bases and J 4 bases, with 26 bases left between them. Per germline, CDR1 SGHDT and CDR2 YYEEEE. The CDR3 is made up of 19 amino acids. CDR3 region: CASSLEVGGSGTFLYEQYF. As DNA, the CDR3 is TGTGCCAGCAGCTTGGAAGTGGGGGGCAGTGGAACTTTCCTTTACGAGCAGTACTTC.

This rearrangement joins TRBV19 to TRBJ2-3, with 7 nucleotides matching TRBD2. Germline V gives CDR1 LNHDA, CDR2 SQIVND (reference sequence). J gave up 2 bases and V 1 base, and 3 bases lay outside the gene matches. The length of the CDR3 is 15 residues. The CDR3 is CASSIVAGDTDTQYF. In DNA form, the CDR3 reads TGTGCCAGTAGTATAGTTGCGGGAGACACAGATACGCAGTATTTT.

The chain carries TRBV25-1 and TRBJ1-1; D is ambiguous. The CDR3 covers 13 residues. The V and J ends lost 11 bases and 1 base respectively, with 14 bases between them. Germline loops: CDR1 MGHDK, CDR2 SYGVNS. The CDR3, as DNA: TGTGCCGTAAGGAGTACAGAGAACACTGAAGCTTTCTTT. Translation: CAVRSTENTEAFF.

The chain couples TRBV9 to TRBJ2-7; TRBD1 aligns across 8 bases. The CDR3 has 14 amino acids. Germline CDR1 SGDLS, CDR2 YYNGEE. V was pared by 3 bases and J by 4 bases, with 6 bases of the junction left unmatched. The CDR3 here is CASSETGVEYEQYF. In DNA, the CDR3 is TGTGCCAGCAGCGAGACAGGGGTGGAATACGAGCAGTACTTC.

The chain joins TRBV4-1 to TRBJ1-1, with D possibly being TRBD1 (5 bases). CDR1 MGHRA and CDR2 YSYEKL come from the germline V gene. This CDR3 region has 14 residues. The germline V and J ends were trimmed by 1 base and 1 base, with 7 bases remaining between them. The CDR3 sequence is CASSQVGQNTEAFF. The CDR3 DNA reads TGCGCCAGCAGCCAAGTGGGGCAGAACACTGAAGCTTTCTTT.

The chain combines TRBV11-2 with TRBJ2-5; TRBD2 matches 10 bases. Germline-derived CDR1 and CDR2 are SGHAT and FQNNGV. V trimming: 5 bases; J trimming: 5 bases; junction bases outside the gene matches: 8. The CDR3 has 15 amino acids. The CDR3 spells CASSEVAGGSETQYF. CDR3 bases: TGTGCCAGCAGCGAAGTAGCGGGGGGAAGTGAGACCCAGTACTTC.

This clone appeared once. V gene TRBV4-1 combines with J gene TRBJ1-5; D perhaps matches TRBD1 (5 bases). This CDR3 comprises 15 residues. Trimming pared 9 bases from V and 4 bases from J, leaving 19 bases between. CDR1 MGHRA and CDR2 YSYEKL come from the germline V gene. The CDR3 spells CASHRDPNSNQPQHF. DNA of the CDR3: TGCGCCAGTCACCGGGACCCCAACTCAAATCAGCCCCAGCATTTT.

The chain is built from TRBV30 and TRBJ1-1, with D maybe TRBD1 (5 bases). CDR1 is GTSNPN, CDR2 SVGIG, per germline (reference sequence). Trimming took 0 bases from V and 4 from J, leaving 12 bases between them. CDR3 length equals 14 residues. The CDR3 reads CAWSVLTGLTEAFF. The DNA of the CDR3 is TGTGCCTGGAGTGTACTTACGGGGCTCACTGAAGCTTTCTTT.

The rearrangement links TRBV7-6 to TRBJ2-5, with a possible D match to TRBD2 (6 bases). The CDR3 spans 14 residues. Per germline, CDR1 SGHVS and CDR2 FNYEAQ. The ends were cut back, 5 bases at V and 2 bases at J, with 12 bases in the middle. CDR3 protein: CASSPAGLQETQYF. The CDR3 DNA reads as TGTGCCAGCAGCCCTGCGGGACTGCAAGAGACCCAGTACTTC.

The chain employs TRBV29-1 and TRBJ1-2; the D gene is possibly TRBD1 (6 bases). The CDR3 runs 12 residues. Germline CDR1 and CDR2: SQVTM and ANQGSEA. In nucleotides, the CDR3 is TGCAGTGCTAGGGGGGACGGCTATGGCTACACCTTC. Amino acid sequence: CSARGDGYGYTF.

J is TRBJ2-5 and V is TRBV13, with a tentative D call TRBD1 (6 bases). With 2 bases removed from V and 3 bases from J, the gap between germline ends came to 7 bases. This CDR3 is built from 13 residues. Germline CDR1 PRHDT, CDR2 FYEKMQ (reference sequence). CDR3 residues: CASSLNREETQYF. The CDR3 DNA reads TGTGCCAGCAGCTTAAACAGGGAAGAGACCCAGTACTTC.

Notes on this clone: This is likely an artifact of a read error, given a far larger clone one base away. Other DNA variants within this sample encode the same CDR3. The CDR3 protein is CASSLATYEQYF. Written as DNA, the CDR3 is TGTGCCAGCAGCTTGGCCACGTACGAGCAGTACTTC. This chain connects TRBV5-6 to TRBJ2-7; D uncertain. The CDR3 is 12 amino acids. The ends were cut back, 0 bases at V and 4 bases at J, with 5 bases in the middle. CDR1 is SGHDT, CDR2 YYEEEE, per germline. The complete variable domain, with remaining parts taken from reference TRBV5-6 and TRBJ2-7, reads DAGVTQSPTHLIKTRGQQVTLRCSPKSGHDTVSWYQQALGQGPQFIFQYYEEEERQRGNFPDRFSGHQFPNYSSELNVNALLLGDSALYLCASSLATYEQYFGPGTRLTVT.

V gene TRBV13 combines with J gene TRBJ2-7, with TRBD1 identical over 7 bases. The trim removed 5 bases at V and 3 bases at J, leaving 10 bases unmatched. This CDR3 contains 15 residues. Germline assignment: CDR1 PRHDT and CDR2 FYEKMQ (reference sequence). This CDR3 reads CASSPPIGTDYEQYF. The CDR3 coding sequence is TGTGCCAGCAGCCCCCCAATTGGGACAGACTACGAGCAGTACTTC.

J is TRBJ2-7 and V is TRBV30; D call uncertain. Looked up from germline, CDR1 is GTSNPN and CDR2 is SVGIG (reference sequence). There are 13 residues in the CDR3. V was clipped by 3 bases and J by 7 bases, with 16 bases between them. In DNA, the CDR3 is TGTGCCTGGAGCCCCCTGGTGAGTGGGGAGCAGTACTTC. The encoded protein is CAWSPLVSGEQYF.

The V call is TRBV6-4, the J call TRBJ2-1; D call uncertain. V was trimmed by 6 bases and J by 2 bases, leaving 8 bases between them. The CDR3 contains 13 residues. CDR1 MRHNA and CDR2 SNTAGT come from the germline V gene. CDR3 coding DNA: TGTGCCAGCAGCCTCTCGCCCTACAATGAGCAGTTCTTC. Translation gives CASSLSPYNEQFF.

V is TRBV23-1 and J is TRBJ2-7; no clear D. TRBV23-1 is annotated as an ORF whose role is uncertain. This CDR3 comprises 15 residues. V dropped 2 bases and J dropped 2 bases, with 13 bases sitting between them. The CDR3 region has the DNA TGCGCCAGCAGTCAACCCCTTGTAGGGACCTACGAGCAGTACTTC. Its translation: CASSQPLVGTYEQYF.

This sequence joins TRBV7-9 and TRBJ2-7, with TRBD1 identical over 10 bases. The V gene's germline CDR1 is SEHNR and CDR2 FQNEAQ (reference sequence). V lost 5 bases and J lost 7; bases outside the gene matches: 14. The CDR3 has 16 residues. This chain's CDR3 is CASSTPPGTGDGEQYF. CDR3 sequence (DNA): TGTGCCAGCAGCACACCTCCCGGGACAGGGGATGGGGAGCAGTACTTC.

This clone was observed a few times. The chain is built from TRBV5-4 and TRBJ2-7, with unresolved D. This CDR3 is built from 12 residues. V dropped 0 bases and J dropped 2 bases, with 3 bases sitting between them. Germline loops: CDR1 SGHNT, CDR2 YYREEE (reference sequence). The CDR3 sequence is CASSLATYEQYF. As DNA, the CDR3 is TGTGCCAGCAGCTTGGCCACCTACGAGCAGTACTTC.

V usage is TRBV4-3 and J usage is TRBJ2-7, with D possibly matching TRBD2 (6 bases). There are 18 residues in the CDR3. V was clipped by 1 base and J by 2 bases, with 21 bases between them. Germline-derived CDR1 and CDR2 are LGHNA and YSLEER. CDR3 nucleotide sequence: TGCGCCAGCAGCCAAGTACGGATCACGGGGGAAAATCCCTACGAGCAGTACTTC. Amino acid sequence: CASSQVRITGENPYEQYF.

The rearrangement uses TRBV7-8 and TRBJ2-2; possibly TRBD1 for D (6 bases). Trimming stripped 5 bases from V and 1 base from J, with 11 bases between. The CDR3 covers 15 residues. CDR1 is SGHVS, CDR2 FQNEAQ, per germline. CDR3 residues: CASSPWTENTGELFF. The CDR3 bases are TGTGCCAGCAGCCCTTGGACAGAGAACACCGGGGAGCTGTTTTTT. The full variable domain, in which reference TRBV7-8 and TRBJ2-2 provide the parts outside the CDR3, is GAGVSQSPRYKVAKRGQDVALRCDPISGHVSLFWYQQALGQGPEFLTYFQNEAQLDKSGLPSDRFFAERPEGSVSTLKIQRTQQEDSAVYLCASSPWTENTGELFFGEGSRLTVL.